The next 30 T cell receptor beta chains were all read from a single sample in a study of OX40 agonist ivuxolimab in advanced cancers. Sequencing was performed with immunoSEQ multiplex PCR; in TCRdb, only in-frame clones are kept and a portion is missing. The sample includes some 100,000 clones, 90% to 95% of them seen just once. The source material was CD4+ or CD8+ T cells sorted from blood, sampled in a trial of the OX40 agonist ivuxolimab. These receptors were taken from an adult with an advanced solid tumor such as melanoma, head and neck, liver or kidney cancer.

J is TRBJ2-1 and V is TRBV6-1, with D maybe TRBD1 (5 bases). The CDR3 has 14 residues. CDR1 and CDR2 from the germline V gene are MNHNS and SASEGT. Trimming pared 7 bases from V and 5 bases from J, leaving 15 bases between. As DNA, the CDR3 is TGTGCCAGCAATTCAGGGCGCATCGACAATGAGCAGTTCTTC. This translates into CASNSGRIDNEQFF.

The chain joins TRBV29-1 to TRBJ1-2, with D uncertain. This CDR3 contains 14 residues. From germline, CDR1 is SQVTM and CDR2 ANQGSEA. V lost 2 bases and J 8 bases, leaving 18 bases between the germline ends. CDR3 sequence: CSVEYREGSGGYTF. CDR3 bases: TGCAGCGTTGAATATCGGGAGGGCTCGGGGGGCTACACCTTC.

Only one count was recorded for this clone. The chain employs TRBV10-1 and TRBJ2-1, with TRBD2 matching 9 bases. CDR3 length: 13 amino acids. After removal of 2 bases from V and 10 bases from J, the junction contained 3 bases not matched to a gene. The V gene's germline CDR1 is WNHNN and CDR2 SYGVQD (reference sequence). In DNA form, the CDR3 reads TGCGCCAGCAGTGAGGCGCTAGCGGGAGAGCAGTTCTTC. This sequence encodes CASSEALAGEQFF.

The J gene is TRBJ1-6, the V gene TRBV5-5; the D gene is possibly TRBD1 (5 bases). Germline CDR1 reads SGHKS; CDR2 reads YYEKEE (reference sequence). V was clipped by 0 bases and J by 7 bases, with 8 bases between them. The CDR3 is 14 amino acids. The CDR3 bases are TGTGCCAGCAGCTTGGCCCAGGGAAATTCACCCCTCCACTTT. Translating gives CASSLAQGNSPLHF.

The rearrangement uses TRBV4-3 and TRBJ1-4, with TRBD1 identical over 10 bases. The CDR3 loop spans 15 amino acids. The ends lost 5 bases at V and 8 bases at J; junction bases unmatched: 8. Looked up from germline, CDR1 is LGHNA and CDR2 is YSLEER. For the CDR3, the DNA is TGCGCCAGCAGCAACGAAGGACAGGGGGAAGAAAAACTGTTTTTT. Amino acid sequence: CASSNEGQGEEKLFF.

Notes on this clone: A junction end diverges from the germline sequence, so it may reflect a read error. The rearrangement uses TRBV6-6 and TRBJ1-1, with D uncertain. This CDR3 spans 15 amino acids. In germline, CDR1 is MNHNY, CDR2 SVGAGI (reference sequence). In nucleotides, the CDR3 is TGTGCCAGCAGTTACTCCCCGACACGGAACACTGGAGCTTTCTTT. Amino acid sequence: CASSYSPTRNTGAFF.

The chain employs TRBV4-1 and TRBJ1-1; perhaps TRBD1 as D (6 bases). The CDR3 spans 15 residues. Looked up from germline, CDR1 is MGHRA and CDR2 is YSYEKL. The germline V and J ends were trimmed by 0 bases and 11 bases, with 19 bases remaining between them. The CDR3 region is CASSQDWTEVFGAFF. In DNA form, the CDR3 reads TGCGCCAGCAGCCAAGATTGGACAGAGGTATTCGGGGCTTTCTTT.

The rearrangement uses TRBV21-1 and TRBJ2-2; whether TRBD2, the table's D call, matches the DNA was not checked. TRBV21-1 is an annotated pseudogene. The CDR3 spans 20 residues. CDR3 residues: CASSKGGRLAGGHPTGELFF. CDR3 coding DNA: TGTGCCAGCAGCAAAGGGGGGCGGCTAGCGGGAGGTCACCCGACCGGGGAGCTGTTTTTT.

This clone came up once. The V call is TRBV7-2, the J call TRBJ2-7; 11 bases align to TRBD2. Per the germline V gene, CDR1 is SGHTA and CDR2 is FQGNSA. Germline trimming cut 5 bases from V and 2 bases from J; bases unmatched to any gene: 5. The CDR3 contains 15 residues. This CDR3 is CASSPLAGGAYEQYF. CDR3 nucleotides: TGTGCCAGCAGCCCGCTAGCGGGGGGAGCCTACGAGCAGTACTTC.

V gene TRBV4-2 combines with J gene TRBJ2-7; D is possibly TRBD1 or TRBD2 (7 bases each). CDR1 is LGHNA and CDR2 is YNFKEQ in the germline V gene. With 1 base removed from V and 4 bases from J, the gap between germline ends came to 20 bases. The CDR3 runs 17 residues. CDR3 sequence (DNA): TGTGCCAGCAGCCAAGGGAGTGCGGGAGACAGGGTTTACGAGCAGTACTTC. This codes for CASSQGSAGDRVYEQYF.

The chain links TRBV27 to TRBJ1-5; D remains unclear. Germline V lookup: CDR1 MNHEY, CDR2 SMNVEV (reference sequence). The CDR3 has 14 residues. Trimming took 5 bases from V and 4 from J, leaving 12 bases between them. In nucleotides, the CDR3 is TGTGCCAGCAGTACTATATTTGGAAATCAGCCCCAGCATTTT. It codes for CASSTIFGNQPQHF.

The gene calls are TRBV10-3 and TRBJ2-7, with 9 bases identical to TRBD1. Germline V gene data show CDR1 as ENHRY and CDR2 as SYGVKD. The V segment lost 2 bases and the J segment 3 bases; nucleotides outside the gene matches: 8. The CDR3 covers 16 residues. The CDR3 here is CAISERWTGAIYEQYF. CDR3 bases: TGTGCCATCAGTGAGAGGTGGACAGGGGCGATCTACGAGCAGTACTTC.

The chain carries TRBV2 and TRBJ1-5; TRBD1 agrees at 8 bases. Germline CDR1 SNHLY, CDR2 FYNNEI. There are 14 residues in the CDR3. V shed 3 bases, J shed 4 bases, and the junction held 2 bases outside the gene matches. CDR3: CASSDRQGNQPQHF. In DNA form, the CDR3 reads TGTGCCAGCAGTGATAGACAGGGGAATCAGCCCCAGCATTTT.

The J gene is TRBJ1-5, the V gene TRBV23-1; TRBD1 is a possible D gene (5 bases). TRBV23-1 is reported as an ORF; its role is uncertain. The CDR3 length is 18 residues. The germline V and J ends were trimmed by 4 bases and 0 bases, with 19 bases remaining between them. CDR3 region: CASSPNRPGHHSNQPQHF. Here the CDR3 DNA reads TGCGCCAGCAGTCCGAATCGGCCCGGACACCATAGCAATCAGCCCCAGCATTTT.

Judged by abundance, this clone is medium-sized. This sequence joins TRBV19 and TRBJ1-1; D gene uncertain. The CDR3 has 13 residues. CDR1 and CDR2 (germline): LNHDA, SQIVND (reference sequence). V was clipped by 7 bases and J by 1 base, with 10 bases between them. CDR3 residues: CASTLTENTEAFF. CDR3 nucleotides: TGTGCCAGTACCCTGACCGAGAACACTGAAGCTTTCTTT.

The J gene is TRBJ1-2, the V gene TRBV4-1, with D unresolved. The CDR3 totals 14 residues. Trimming pared 3 bases from V and 2 bases from J, leaving 10 bases between. Germline CDR1 MGHRA, CDR2 YSYEKL. CDR3 protein: CASSHRQLNYGYTF. Written as DNA, the CDR3 is TGCGCCAGCAGCCATCGTCAGTTAAACTATGGCTACACCTTC.

The chain couples TRBV4-3 to TRBJ2-1, with unresolved D. Germline lookup yields CDR1 LGHNA and CDR2 YSLEER. The CDR3 has 15 residues. V shed 1 base and J shed 5 bases, with 12 bases lying between them. In DNA form, the CDR3 reads TGCGCCAGCAGCCAAGCGGACGCATCGAACAATGAGCAGTTCTTC. It is translated as CASSQADASNNEQFF.

The rearrangement links TRBV4-3 to TRBJ2-1; 10 bases agree with TRBD1. Per germline, CDR1 LGHNA and CDR2 YSLEER. V dropped 4 bases and J dropped 3; count of bases not matched to a gene: 3. There are 15 residues in the CDR3. This chain's CDR3 is CASSLGTGDYNEQFF. Written as DNA, the CDR3 is TGCGCCAGCAGCCTCGGGACAGGGGACTACAATGAGCAGTTCTTC.

The gene calls are TRBV28 and TRBJ2-7; perhaps D is TRBD1 or TRBD2 (5 bases each). The CDR3 runs 14 residues. V was clipped by 1 base and J by 1 base, with 8 bases between them. Per germline, CDR1 MDHEN and CDR2 SYDVKM. This CDR3 reads CASSLSGPSYEQYF. The CDR3 DNA sequence: TGTGCCAGCAGTTTATCGGGACCATCCTACGAGCAGTACTTC.

The gene calls are TRBV4-1 and TRBJ2-5; no firm D call. Germline V gene data show CDR1 as MGHRA and CDR2 as YSYEKL. There are 13 residues in the CDR3. V lost 3 bases and J lost 5, with 10 bases in between. CDR3: CASSHEARETQYF. CDR3 nucleotide sequence: TGCGCCAGCAGCCATGAGGCCAGGGAGACCCAGTACTTC.

The chain carries TRBV7-8 and TRBJ2-7; 14 bases line up with TRBD2. CDR1 and CDR2 (germline): SGHVS, FQNEAQ. The length of the CDR3 is 16 residues. The ends lost 0 bases at V and 4 bases at J; junction bases unmatched: 2. Here the CDR3 reads CASSLAGTSGRYEQYF. CDR3 in DNA: TGTGCCAGCAGCTTAGCCGGGACTAGCGGGAGATACGAGCAGTACTTC.

V gene TRBV7-8 combines with J gene TRBJ1-5; 10 positions match TRBD1. The J segment lost 9 bases and the V segment lost 0 bases, leaving 11 bases of the junction unmatched. Germline V gene lookup returns CDR1 SGHVS and CDR2 FQNEAQ. This CDR3 is 17 amino acids long. The CDR3 DNA sequence: TGTGCCAGCAGCTTAGCCTGGGACAGGGGACTGAGTTGGCCCCAGCATTTT. It yields the protein CASSLAWDRGLSWPQHF.

This chain uses TRBV10-3 with TRBJ2-7, with D hard to call. The CDR3 length is 13 residues. In germline, CDR1 is ENHRY, CDR2 SYGVKD. With 3 bases removed from V and 3 bases from J, the gap between germline ends came to 9 bases. The CDR3: CAISDALRYEQYF. For the CDR3, the DNA is TGTGCCATCAGTGACGCACTACGCTACGAGCAGTACTTC.

The chain employs TRBV5-1 and TRBJ1-5, with 8 bases lining up with TRBD1. The junction had 2 bases not matched to a gene; V was cut back by 3 bases and J by 0 bases. Per the germline V gene, CDR1 is SGHRS and CDR2 is YFSETQ. CDR3 length: 15 residues. DNA of the CDR3: TGCGCCAGCAGCTGGACAGGGAATAGCAATCAGCCCCAGCATTTT. It is translated as CASSWTGNSNQPQHF. Based on the CDR3 plus reference TRBV5-1 and TRBJ1-5, the full variable domain is KAGVTQTPRYLIKTRGQQVTLSCSPISGHRSVSWYQQTPGQGLQFLFEYFSETQRNKGNFPGRFSGRQFSNSRSEMNVSTLELGDSALYLCASSWTGNSNQPQHFGDGTRLSIL.

The chain joins TRBV27 to TRBJ2-1; D remains ambiguous. The germline V gene has CDR1 MNHEY and CDR2 SMNVEV (reference sequence). CDR3 size: 14 residues. V lost 3 bases to trimming and J lost 1 base, with 7 bases between them. Here the CDR3 reads CASSFRGSYNEQFF. CDR3 DNA sequence: TGTGCCAGCAGTTTTCGAGGATCCTACAATGAGCAGTTCTTC.

The chain uses TRBV27 and TRBJ2-5; no reliable D call. The V gene lost 0 bases and the J gene lost 7 bases, with 3 bases spanning the gap. The CDR3 sequence is 11 residues long. Germline CDR1 is MNHEY and CDR2 is SMNVEV (reference sequence). CDR3 loop: CASSLSGTQYF. The CDR3 nucleotides read TGTGCCAGCAGTTTATCAGGGACCCAGTACTTC.

This chain joins TRBV6-1 and TRBJ2-7; D gene uncertain. This CDR3 has 13 residues. The V end lost 3 bases, the J end lost 5 bases, and 11 bases lay between the germline ends. Germline assignment: CDR1 MNHNS and CDR2 SASEGT. The CDR3: CASSDLPGHEQYF. CDR3 DNA: TGTGCCAGCAGTGATTTGCCGGGCCACGAGCAGTACTTC.

The chain is built from TRBV4-3 and TRBJ1-5; unclear D gene. Trimming removed 0 bases from V and 6 bases from J, with 6 bases in between. CDR3 length: 13 residues. Germline assignment: CDR1 LGHNA and CDR2 YSLEER. CDR3 nucleotides: TGCGCCAGCAGCCAAGAGCCAGGTCAGCCCCAGCATTTT. As protein: CASSQEPGQPQHF.

V gene TRBV7-3 combines with J gene TRBJ2-1; D is undetermined. Germline V lookup: CDR1 SGHTA, CDR2 FQGTGA. The CDR3 contains 14 residues. Trimming removed 0 bases at V and 5 bases at J, with 8 bases between. The chain's CDR3 is CASSLTGTNNEQFF. Here the CDR3 DNA reads TGTGCCAGCAGCTTAACGGGCACAAACAATGAGCAGTTCTTC.

V gene TRBV15 combines with J gene TRBJ2-2; D not resolved. CDR3 length equals 13 residues. Germline lookup yields CDR1 LNHNV and CDR2 YYDKDF (reference sequence). V gave up 10 bases and J gave up 1 base, with 10 bases separating them. CDR3 nucleotide sequence: TGTGCCATCCTTGCCGGGAACACCGGGGAGCTGTTTTTT. Translating it yields CAILAGNTGELFF.